These 7 T cell receptor beta chains share one sample of origin, sequenced in a study of blood T cell repertoires in COVID-19. Libraries were prepared by immunoSEQ multiplex PCR; TCRdb keeps only in-frame clonotypes and omits some of them. The data contain approximately 90,000 clones, roughly 80% of them singletons. Sequencing was done on a sample of peripheral blood. Every receptor here comes from a man between 60 and 70 years old with acute or convalescent COVID-19.

V usage is TRBV3-1 (or the pseudogene TRBV3-2) and J usage is TRBJ2-3; 11 positions agree with TRBD2. Germline lookup yields CDR1 LGHDT and CDR2 YNNKEL (reference sequence). Unmatched junction bases numbered 6, after V lost 4 bases and J lost 0 bases. The CDR3 is made up of 17 amino acids. This chain's CDR3 is CASSPLTSGTSTDTQYF. The CDR3, as DNA: TGTGCCAGCAGCCCCCTGACTAGCGGGACTAGCACAGATACGCAGTATTTT.

On this clone: The germline gene is not matched at one end of the junction; a read error may be the cause. V is TRBV7-6 and J is TRBJ2-4; tentatively, D is TRBD2 (5 bases). The CDR3 is 11 amino acids. Germline V gene sequence: CDR1 SGHVS, CDR2 FNYEAQ. DNA of the CDR3: TGTGCCAGCAGCCCTATGGGAACCGGGGACTTC. Translating it yields CASSPMGTGDF.

The chain joins TRBV15 to TRBJ2-7; TRBD1 is a possible D gene (6 bases). Per germline, CDR1 LNHNV and CDR2 YYDKDF (reference sequence). The CDR3 runs to 14 residues. The V end lost 3 bases, the J end lost 6 bases, and 15 bases lay between the germline ends. CDR3 coding DNA: TGTGCCACCAGCAGGGTTCAGGGGCTTAGCGAGCAGTACTTC. Encoded protein: CATSRVQGLSEQYF.

The CDR3 sequence: CASSSLDIYGYTF. CDR3 nucleotide sequence: TGTGCCAGCAGTTCCCTGGACATCTATGGCTACACCTTC. The V gene is TRBV12-3 or TRBV12-4, the J gene TRBJ1-2, with D perhaps TRBD1 (5 bases). V shed 4 bases and J shed 4 bases, with 10 bases lying between them. The CDR3 has 13 residues.

The rearrangement links TRBV29-1 to TRBJ1-1, with D perhaps TRBD1 (6 bases). The CDR3 spans 13 residues. Germline CDR1 and CDR2: SQVTM and ANQGSEA. V was clipped by 3 bases and J by 3 bases, with 11 bases between them. CDR3 sequence: CSVDGAGDTEAFF. The CDR3 DNA sequence: TGCAGCGTTGATGGGGCAGGGGACACTGAAGCTTTCTTT.

This clone has only a few counts. The chain carries TRBV28 and TRBJ2-2; TRBD2 matches 11 bases. The CDR3 has 19 amino acids. The germline V gene has CDR1 MDHEN and CDR2 SYDVKM. Germline trimming cut 0 bases from V and 5 bases from J; bases unmatched to any gene: 11. CDR3 sequence reads: CASSLWGLAGGGQTGELFF. CDR3 DNA: TGTGCCAGCAGTTTATGGGGCCTAGCGGGAGGTGGTCAGACCGGGGAGCTGTTTTTT.

J is TRBJ1-4 and V is TRBV18; D is perhaps TRBD1 (5 bases). Per germline, CDR1 KGHSH and CDR2 LQKENI. This CDR3 is 16 amino acids long. V was clipped by 2 bases and J by 8 bases, with 18 bases between them. The CDR3 protein is CASSPKKQVVLEKLFF. The CDR3 DNA reads as TGTGCCAGCTCACCAAAAAAACAGGTGGTCTTGGAAAAACTGTTTTTT.